The T cell receptor beta chain under discussion was sequenced for a study of blood T cells in healthy people across ages. V shed 8 bases, J shed 5 bases, and the junction held 7 bases outside the gene matches. The CDR3 extends over 13 amino acids. Peripheral blood samples of 9 to 10 milliliters were drawn from each donor. In its sample, this clonotype was seen many times. The use of a sample-barcoded 5' primer and a J-beta primer mix characterized a second PCR of 7 to 11 cycles. Each of the cDNA molecules was tagged by a template-switch adaptor with 12 random nucleotides. TCRdb re-derived calls from the 5' RACE reads in MiXCR, one entry per CDR3 protein. Counted here are some 890,000 distinct CDR3 sequences, roughly 29% occurring once; the ten biggest clones make up approximately 10%. This sample was also put to use in a study of T cells of mothers and their children. That source notes: Donation came from a few healthy Caucasian mothers together with their six children.

This rearrangement joins TRBV12-3 or TRBV12-4 to TRBJ2-7; the match to TRBD1 covers 9 bases. The receptor comes from a woman aged 40 to 50 in good health. The sequencing sample was made of blood. Written as DNA, the CDR3 is TGTGCCAGCGTTTCGGGACAGGGCGACGAGCAGTACTTC. It is translated as CASVSGQGDEQYF.